This T cell receptor beta chain was recovered during a study of OX40 agonist ivuxolimab in advanced cancers. As for the study more broadly: The costimulatory receptor OX40 (CD134) was targeted by ivuxolimab, a fully human IgG2 agonistic monoclonal antibody. In the dose-escalation cohort, around four fifths of patients were male, and the mean age was roughly 60 years with a range of roughly 20 to 79. The purpose of peripheral TCRbeta sequencing was to test whether ivuxolimab changed TCR sequence diversity and led to clonal T-cell expansion. Three dose-escalation patients achieved partial responses, one with hepatocellular carcinoma and two with cutaneous melanoma. Among the roughly 54 dose-escalation patients, about 19 had hepatocellular carcinoma, about 15 melanoma, 9 renal cell carcinoma and 9 head and neck cancer. Intravenous ivuxolimab was administered to patients every 2 weeks at six dose levels: 0.01, 0.1, 0.3, 1.5, 3 and 10 mg/kg. The paper covers the monotherapy dose-escalation part of the phase I ivuxolimab trial, which included N of about 56 patients. Patients were allowed to have had prior anti-PD-1, anti-PD-L1 or anti-CTLA-4 therapy, and 40% of the dose-escalation patients had been treated with checkpoint inhibitors.

On this clone: Its antigen remains unidentified. The record has no base qualities; no much larger clone is one base away.

Reading the germline V gene (reference sequence) gives CDR1 LNHDA and CDR2 SQIVND. The germline ends are 10 bases apart after V is trimmed by 4 bases and J by 0 bases. The CDR3 has 15 amino acids, counting the end cysteine and phenylalanine. The DNA shown is the 45-base CDR3, in frame from base 1. To sequence the TCRbeta CDR3 region, genomic DNA was isolated from the sorted cells. The immunoSEQ Assay was used for sequencing of TCRbeta CDR3 regions. TCRdb limited this immuneACCESS table to in-frame rearrangements with V and J called. A share of clones is missing; checked studies link under half to unresolved V genes, and the rest is unexplained. The sample has under 85,000 clones on record, roughly 90% of them singletons. Of the sample, less than 3% falls within the top ten clones. What the study reported, not specific to this receptor: The antigen specificity of the clonally expanded peripheral T cells was not determined. Low levels of normalized T-cell clonal expansion were also shown by some nonresponding patients. Partial responders in the 0.1-3.0 mg/kg groups had among the lowest normalized peripheral clonal expansion, especially among CD8+ T cells. At doses of 0.1 to 3.0 mg/kg, clonal expansion of both CD4+ and CD8+ T cells in blood was seen between baseline and week 6. After ivuxolimab, more expanded clones were found on average in CD8+ T cells than in CD4+ T cells.

Patients with a history of autoimmune disease or receiving systemic immunosuppression were excluded from the trial. In every dose cohort, peripheral blood was drawn for TCR sequencing at baseline, cycle 4 day 1, and cycle 7 day 1. Samples were obtained from an open-label, multicenter, first-in-human phase I dose-escalation trial of ivuxolimab. Adults with locally advanced or metastatic melanoma, renal cell, hepatocellular, or head and neck squamous cell carcinoma were enrolled in the trial. Before TCR sequencing, CD4+ T cells and CD8+ T cells from peripheral blood were sorted into separate populations.

This clonotype was sampled from an adult with an advanced solid tumor such as melanoma, head and neck, liver or kidney cancer. The chain couples TRBV19 to TRBJ1-5, with the D gene not confidently named. Sample: CD4+ or CD8+ T cells sorted from blood, taken in a trial of the OX40 agonist ivuxolimab. The nucleotide sequence is given as TGTGCCAGTAGTAGCTTTCACGATAGCAATCAGCCCCAGCATTTT. This codes for CASSSFHDSNQPQHF.